These 27 T cell receptor beta chains came from one sample sequenced in a study of early T cells in non-severe SARS-CoV-2 infection. MiXCR, run by TCRdb on the 5' RACE reads, gives a single entry per CDR3 protein. The sample shows tens of thousands of distinct CDR3 sequences, under 6.5% of them seen only once. What was sequenced was whole blood. These receptors all come from an adult who was a healthcare worker with PCR-confirmed SARS-CoV-2 infection or an uninfected control (not recorded which).

This clonotype occurred many times. The CDR3 nucleotides read TGTGCCAGCGGGGGACAGAACACAGATACGCAGTATTTT. Protein sequence: CASGGQNTDTQYF. The chain links TRBV6-5 to TRBJ2-3; 7 positions match TRBD1. Germline CDR1 is MNHEY and CDR2 is SVGAGI. The CDR3 has 13 residues. With 8 bases clipped from V and 2 bases from J, the junction kept 4 bases outside the gene matches.

This clonotype has a count of ten or more. This chain connects TRBV6-1 to TRBJ2-7; maybe TRBD1 (5 bases). The germline V gene encodes CDR1 MNHNS and CDR2 SASEGT. The V end was cut by 2 bases, the J end by 2 bases, with 13 bases between. The length of the CDR3 is 15 residues. CDR3 coding DNA: TGTGCCAGCAGTGAATTAGTCAGGGTCACCTACGAGCAGTACTTC. It yields the protein CASSELVRVTYEQYF.

This clonotype was picked up many times. The chain joins TRBV10-3 to TRBJ2-1; unclear D gene. The CDR3 runs to 12 residues. V gave up 4 bases and J gave up 7 bases, with 8 bases separating them. Germline-derived CDR1 and CDR2 are ENHRY and SYGVKD. The DNA for the CDR3 is TGTGCCATCAGTGTTTCCAAAAATGAGCAGTTCTTC. The encoded protein is CAISVSKNEQFF.

The chain has TRBV2 and TRBJ2-3, with D unclear. CDR3 length equals 15 residues. V was clipped by 5 bases and J by 4 bases, with 16 bases between them. Per the germline V gene, CDR1 is SNHLY and CDR2 is FYNNEI. The CDR3 spells CASSRLPGPPDTQYF. The CDR3 nucleotides are TGTGCCAGCAGTAGACTTCCAGGACCCCCAGATACGCAGTATTTT.

The chain employs TRBV4-1 and TRBJ1-5, with a weak D call TRBD1 (6 bases). Trimming removed 3 bases from V and 4 bases from J, with 16 bases in between. Germline-derived CDR1 and CDR2 are MGHRA and YSYEKL. The CDR3 runs to 16 residues. The CDR3: CASSQQGLGSNQPQHF. The CDR3 DNA follows: TGCGCCAGCAGCCAGCAGGGGCTTGGGAGTAATCAGCCCCAGCATTTT.

This clonotype came up once. This may be a read error, as it is one base from a much larger clone. The chain uses TRBV6-5 and TRBJ2-7, with D perhaps TRBD2 (5 bases). The germline gives CDR1 MNHEY, CDR2 SVGAGI. The V end was cut by 7 bases, the J end by 6 bases, with 16 bases between. CDR3 length: 13 residues. The CDR3 DNA sequence: TGTGCCAGCAAAGAGAGGGATTTGAGCGAGCAGTACTTC. Translated, it gives CASKERDLSEQYF.

This clonotype has a count of ten or more. The J gene is TRBJ2-7, the V gene TRBV7-9, with D tentatively TRBD2 (6 bases). The V gene lost 5 bases and the J gene lost 4 bases, with 9 bases spanning the gap. Germline lookup yields CDR1 SEHNR and CDR2 FQNEAQ (reference sequence). This CDR3 has 12 residues. The CDR3, as DNA: TGTGCCAGCAGCCGGGACTTATACGAGCAGTACTTC. This codes for CASSRDLYEQYF.

This clonotype was seen many times. The J gene is TRBJ2-1, the V gene TRBV29-1, with D perhaps TRBD1 or TRBD2 (5 bases each). Germline CDR1 and CDR2: SQVTM and ANQGSEA. V was cut by 7 bases and J by 10 bases, with 23 bases left in between. There are 14 residues in the CDR3. The CDR3 spells CSDLSWQGRNEQFF. The CDR3, as DNA: TGCAGCGATTTATCCTGGCAGGGACGGAACGAGCAGTTCTTC.

This clonotype was observed many times. The chain is built from TRBV10-1 and TRBJ2-5, with 8 bases matching TRBD2. The CDR3 has 15 amino acids. V was pared by 5 bases and J by 5 bases, with 10 bases of the junction left unmatched. Germline V gene lookup returns CDR1 WNHNN and CDR2 SYGVQD (reference sequence). Here the CDR3 DNA reads TGCGCCAGCAGTCCAAGAATAGCGGGATGGGAGACCCAGTACTTC. It yields the protein CASSPRIAGWETQYF.

This clonotype was recorded at least ten times. This chain links TRBV9 with TRBJ1-2; maybe TRBD1 (5 bases). Germline V CDR1 and CDR2: SGDLS, YYNGEE. V lost 3 bases and J lost 6, with 15 bases in between. The CDR3 is 14 residues long. The CDR3 nucleotides read TGTGCCAGCAGCGAGTCCGGGACGCTGAATGGCTACACCTTC. Its protein is CASSESGTLNGYTF.

This clonotype was detected many times. The chain combines TRBV12-3 or TRBV12-4 with TRBJ2-5, with D unresolved. This CDR3 spans 14 amino acids. V was clipped by 3 bases and J by 2 bases, with 10 bases between them. The CDR3 loop reads CASSLAGVQETQYF. The DNA of the CDR3 is TGTGCCAGCAGTTTGGCTGGCGTGCAAGAGACCCAGTACTTC.

This clonotype was seen repeatedly, ten times or more. The chain is built from TRBV29-1 and TRBJ2-2; 7 positions match TRBD1. The junction had 8 bases not matched to a gene; V was cut back by 6 bases and J by 1 base. This CDR3 is built from 15 residues. Germline-derived CDR1 and CDR2 are SQVTM and ANQGSEA. This CDR3 is CSVRNRGVNTGELFF. CDR3 DNA: TGCAGCGTCCGCAACAGGGGTGTGAACACCGGGGAGCTGTTTTTT.

This clonotype was detected ten times or more. V and J are TRBV20-1 and TRBJ1-5; 10 nucleotides match TRBD1. V lost 0 bases and J lost 5; bases outside the gene matches: 7. Germline assignment: CDR1 DFQATT and CDR2 SNEGSKA (reference sequence). The CDR3 runs 16 residues. For the CDR3, the DNA is TGCAGTGCTAGAGATCGGGGCGGGACAGGGGATCAGCCCCAGCATTTT. Its translation: CSARDRGGTGDQPQHF.

This clonotype has a handful of counts. This chain connects TRBV3-1 to TRBJ1-2; 7 nucleotides line up with TRBD1. This CDR3 region has 13 residues. The germline gives CDR1 LGHDT, CDR2 YNNKEL (reference sequence). Trimming at V came to 2 bases and at J to 4 bases, leaving 1 base not matched to a gene. Here the CDR3 DNA reads TGTGCCAGCAGCCAACAGGGGGGCTATGGCTACACCTTC. Translated, it gives CASSQQGGYGYTF. Full variable domain (rest looked up from reference TRBV3-1 and TRBJ1-2): DTAVSQTPKYLVTQMGNDKSIKCEQNLGHDTMYWYKQDSKKFLKIMFSYNNKELIINETVPNRFSPKSPDKAHLNLHINSLELGDSAVYFCASSQQGGYGYTFGSGTRLTVV.

This clonotype was counted at least ten times. The V gene is TRBV12-3 or TRBV12-4, the J gene TRBJ1-1; no clear D. The germline V and J ends were trimmed by 5 bases and 3 bases, with 10 bases remaining between them. This CDR3 region has 13 residues. CDR3 sequence reads: CASSAGSDTEAFF. As DNA, the CDR3 is TGTGCCAGCAGTGCCGGGAGTGACACTGAAGCTTTCTTT.

This clonotype was seen repeatedly, ten times or more. The chain couples TRBV20-1 to TRBJ2-1, with 12 bases lining up with TRBD2. Looked up from germline, CDR1 is DFQATT and CDR2 is SNEGSKA (reference sequence). CDR3 size: 14 residues. V lost 4 bases and J lost 8; bases outside the gene matches: 6. CDR3 sequence (DNA): TGCAGTGCTAAGGGACTAGCGGGTCCTCATGAGCAGTTCTTC. It is translated as CSAKGLAGPHEQFF.

Ten or more counts support this clonotype. The chain links TRBV19 to TRBJ2-2; maybe TRBD1 (6 bases). Germline V gene sequence: CDR1 LNHDA, CDR2 SQIVND (reference sequence). V lost 3 bases and J 0 bases, leaving 11 bases between the germline ends. CDR3 length: 16 amino acids. CDR3 amino acids: CASSMNKGANTGELFF. The CDR3 DNA reads as TGTGCCAGTAGTATGAATAAGGGGGCGAACACCGGGGAGCTGTTTTTT.

In this sample, this clonotype turned up many times. The V call is TRBV28, the J call TRBJ1-4, with TRBD1 matching 10 bases. The CDR3 totals 16 residues. Germline values: CDR1 MDHEN, CDR2 SYDVKM. J gave up 4 bases and V 3 bases, and 5 bases lay outside the gene matches. CDR3 DNA: TGTGCCAGCAGTTTCCGGGACAGGGGAGTTAATGAAAAACTGTTTTTT. Translating it yields CASSFRDRGVNEKLFF.

This clonotype was seen repeatedly, ten times or more. The chain is built from TRBV29-1 and TRBJ2-1, with a weak D call TRBD2 (6 bases). The CDR3 covers 15 residues. Germline CDR1 is SQVTM and CDR2 is ANQGSEA. V gave up 4 bases and J gave up 2 bases, with 15 bases separating them. CDR3 residues: CSVVIREWPYNEQFF. The CDR3 DNA is TGCAGCGTTGTTATCCGGGAGTGGCCCTACAATGAGCAGTTCTTC.

This clonotype was recorded at least ten times. The rearrangement links TRBV14 to TRBJ2-3; no clear D. Trimming took 1 base from V and 4 from J, leaving 12 bases between them. Germline CDR1 SGHDN, CDR2 FVKESK. The CDR3 has 15 residues. CDR3 sequence reads: CASSQGLSPSDTQYF. For the CDR3, the DNA is TGTGCCAGCAGCCAAGGGCTGTCCCCATCAGATACGCAGTATTTT.

The sample holds many counts of this clonotype. The chain is built from TRBV7-3 and TRBJ2-1; 10 bases are a match to TRBD2. Germline CDR1 and CDR2: SGHTA and FQGTGA. J was trimmed by 7 bases and V by 0 bases; bases with no gene match: 9. The CDR3 is 17 amino acids. This CDR3 is CASSLTSGLAGENEQFF. CDR3 sequence (DNA): TGTGCCAGCAGCTTAACGTCGGGGCTAGCGGGGGAGAATGAGCAGTTCTTC. The entire variable domain, with the rest obtained from reference TRBV7-3 and TRBJ2-1, is as follows: GAGVSQTPSNKVTEKGKYVELRCDPISGHTALYWYRQSLGQGPEFLIYFQGTGAADDSGLPNDRFFAVRPEGSVSTLKIQRTERGDSAVYLCASSLTSGLAGENEQFFGPGTRLTVL.

This clonotype was counted ten times or more. V and J are TRBV27 and TRBJ1-2, with TRBD1 as a possible D gene (5 bases). Per the germline V gene, CDR1 is MNHEY and CDR2 is SMNVEV (reference sequence). V dropped 0 bases and J dropped 3 bases, with 11 bases sitting between them. The CDR3 totals 15 residues. In DNA, the CDR3 is TGTGCCAGCAGTTTATCCGCCAGGGCGGACTATGGCTACACCTTC. Its translation: CASSLSARADYGYTF.

In its sample, this clonotype was seen many times. This chain links TRBV29-1 with TRBJ1-2; D gene unclear. Deletions cut 4 bases from V and 7 bases from J, with 10 bases between. The germline gives CDR1 SQVTM, CDR2 ANQGSEA. The CDR3 has 11 amino acids. Here the CDR3 reads CSVAEGFGYTF. The CDR3 coding sequence is TGCAGCGTTGCCGAGGGATTTGGCTACACCTTC.

In its sample, this clonotype was seen many times. This chain connects TRBV6-5 to TRBJ2-7, with D possibly matching TRBD1 (6 bases). This CDR3 has 15 amino acids. V was cut by 6 bases and J by 4 bases, with 19 bases left in between. CDR1 is MNHEY and CDR2 is SVGAGI in the germline V gene. The CDR3: CASRERGGSSYEQYF. The DNA for the CDR3 is TGTGCCAGCAGGGAAAGAGGGGGATCATCGTACGAGCAGTACTTC.

This chain joins TRBV5-1 and TRBJ2-3; TRBD2 matches at 10 bases. The CDR3 loop spans 17 amino acids. The germline CDR1 and CDR2 sequences are SGHRS and YFSETQ. V dropped 4 bases and J dropped 6; count of bases not matched to a gene: 14. CDR3 DNA sequence: TGCGCCAGCAGCCCGAGCCCGCAGCGGGGGGGCCCCGATACGCAGTATTTT. Translation: CASSPSPQRGGPDTQYF.

This clonotype was seen many times. V and J are TRBV27 and TRBJ1-1; maybe TRBD1 (5 bases). This CDR3 is 16 amino acids long. Deletions cut 5 bases from V and 0 bases from J, with 16 bases between. CDR1 and CDR2 from the germline V gene are MNHEY and SMNVEV (reference sequence). CDR3 sequence (DNA): TGTGCCAGCAGTCCTGGGGCCCATGAAGTGAACACTGAAGCTTTCTTT. Encoded protein: CASSPGAHEVNTEAFF.

This clonotype was detected a few times. The chain is built from TRBV2 and TRBJ2-3; TRBD2 agrees at 10 bases. Germline loops: CDR1 SNHLY, CDR2 FYNNEI. V dropped 4 bases and J dropped 2; count of bases not matched to a gene: 6. This CDR3 is 16 amino acids long. The CDR3 coding sequence is TGTGCCAGCAGTGGCGCTAGCGGGAGCTACACAGATACGCAGTATTTT. This codes for CASSGASGSYTDTQYF.